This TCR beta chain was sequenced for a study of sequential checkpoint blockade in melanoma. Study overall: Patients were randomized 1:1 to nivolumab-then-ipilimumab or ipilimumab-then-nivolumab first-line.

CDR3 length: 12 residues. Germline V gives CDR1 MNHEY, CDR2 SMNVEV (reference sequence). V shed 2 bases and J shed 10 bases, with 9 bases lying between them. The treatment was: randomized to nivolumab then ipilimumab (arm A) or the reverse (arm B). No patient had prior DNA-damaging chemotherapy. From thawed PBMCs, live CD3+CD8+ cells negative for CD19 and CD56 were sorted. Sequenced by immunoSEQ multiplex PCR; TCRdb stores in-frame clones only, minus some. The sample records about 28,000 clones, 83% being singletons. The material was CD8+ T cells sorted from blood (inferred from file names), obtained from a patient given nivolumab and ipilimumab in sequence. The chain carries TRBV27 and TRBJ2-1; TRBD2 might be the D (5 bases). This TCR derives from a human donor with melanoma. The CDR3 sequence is CASSLIGGEQFF. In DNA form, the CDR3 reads TGTGCCAGCAGTTTAATAGGAGGCGAGCAGTTCTTC.